These 14 T cell receptor beta chains were sequenced from one sample in a study of T cells in Graves' hyperthyroidism and ophthalmopathy. Template material for amplifying TCR beta CDR3 regions consisted of RNA transcripts. First-round RT-PCR with HTBI primers amplified the TCR CDR3 region. MiXCR was run by TCRdb on the multiplex PCR reads, yielding one entry per CDR3 protein. The sample has 750,000 to 950,000 distinct CDR3 sequences; roughly 40% are singletons. The sequencing input was blood. These receptors originate from a man in his late teens or twenties with Graves' hyperthyroidism.

This clonotype was seen a handful of times. V is TRBV7-9 and J is TRBJ2-7, with a tentative D call TRBD2 (5 bases). CDR3 length: 14 amino acids. From germline, CDR1 is SEHNR and CDR2 FQNEAQ (reference sequence). V was cut by 5 bases and J by 3 bases, with 14 bases left in between. CDR3 nucleotides: TGTGCCAGCAGCGGACGGACTGTCGGCTACGAGCAGTACTTC. The encoded protein is CASSGRTVGYEQYF.

The CDR3 DNA sequence: TGTGCCAGCAGTCCCACCAGGGCAGATCAGCCCCAGCATTTT. Residues: CASSPTRADQPQHF. The chain links TRBV12-3 or TRBV12-4 to TRBJ1-5; possible D gene TRBD1, 5 bases. V lost 5 bases and J lost 5, with 13 bases in between. The CDR3 is 14 residues long.

This clonotype was recorded a few times. The chain joins TRBV5-6 to TRBJ1-6; D is unresolved. The CDR3 runs 16 residues. Deletions cut 0 bases from V and 6 bases from J, with 13 bases between. Per the germline V gene, CDR1 is SGHDT and CDR2 is YYEEEE. The DNA of the CDR3 is TGTGCCAGCAGCTTGGGTGCCAGGTCTACTAATTCACCCCTCCACTTT. Its translation is CASSLGARSTNSPLHF.

The chain couples TRBV4-3 to TRBJ2-5, with D possibly matching TRBD2 (7 bases). Germline V lookup: CDR1 LGHNA, CDR2 YSLEER. This CDR3 has 15 amino acids. Deletions cut 1 base from V and 4 bases from J, with 13 bases between. CDR3 nucleotide sequence: TGCGCCAGCAGCCAAGGGAGAGGGGGGGGAGAGACCCAGTACTTC. It codes for CASSQGRGGGETQYF.

V and J are TRBV12-3 or TRBV12-4 and TRBJ2-2; D call uncertain. The CDR3 runs to 15 residues. V was clipped by 7 bases and J by 0 bases, with 12 bases between them. This CDR3 is CASTKGQANTGELFF. Written as DNA, the CDR3 is TGTGCCAGCACCAAGGGCCAGGCGAACACCGGGGAGCTGTTTTTT.

This clonotype has just a few counts. The rearrangement joins TRBV7-9 to TRBJ1-5; no reliable D call. Trimming took 2 bases from V and 7 from J, leaving 12 bases between them. CDR3 length: 14 residues. Germline assignment: CDR1 SEHNR and CDR2 FQNEAQ (reference sequence). The CDR3 region is CASSLSGEVQPQHF. The CDR3 region has the DNA TGTGCCAGCAGCTTATCCGGGGAGGTCCAGCCCCAGCATTTT.

This clonotype showed up many times. V gene TRBV29-1 combines with J gene TRBJ2-5, with 7 bases identical to TRBD1. This CDR3 contains 13 residues. J was trimmed by 0 bases and V by 7 bases; bases with no gene match: 5. Germline-derived CDR1 and CDR2 are SQVTM and ANQGSEA. The CDR3 sequence: CSGVGTDQETQYF. CDR3 nucleotide sequence: TGCAGCGGGGTCGGGACAGACCAAGAGACCCAGTACTTC.

The sample holds many counts of this clonotype. CDR3 nucleotides: TGCAGCGTCGCTACAGCTAACTATGGCTACACCTTC. Translating gives CSVATANYGYTF. V and J are TRBV29-1 and TRBJ1-2; D is undetermined. The germline V gene has CDR1 SQVTM and CDR2 ANQGSEA. The V end lost 6 bases, the J end lost 0 bases, and 8 bases lay between the germline ends. The CDR3 is 12 amino acids.

The V and J genes are TRBV6-6 and TRBJ1-1; D is ambiguous. Trimming took off 3 bases at V and 1 base at J, with 9 bases between the two ends. This CDR3 region has 14 residues. Per germline, CDR1 MNHNY and CDR2 SVGAGI (reference sequence). In DNA form, the CDR3 reads TGTGCCAGCAGTTATGGACTCCCGAACACTGAAGCTTTCTTT. This encodes CASSYGLPNTEAFF.

This clonotype was counted many times. The V call is TRBV10-2, the J call TRBJ1-5; D gene uncertain. The CDR3 is made up of 15 amino acids. The germline V gene has CDR1 WSHSY and CDR2 SAAADI. Trimming stripped 2 bases from V and 0 bases from J, with 8 bases between. DNA of the CDR3: TGCGCCAGCAGTGAGGCAGTTTATAGCAATCAGCCCCAGCATTTT. Amino acids: CASSEAVYSNQPQHF.

The chain has TRBV9 and TRBJ2-6; D is perhaps TRBD2 (5 bases). CDR1 is SGDLS and CDR2 is YYNGEE in the germline V gene. There are 15 residues in the CDR3. The V gene lost 0 bases and the J gene lost 4 bases, with 8 bases spanning the gap. CDR3 DNA sequence: TGTGCCAGCAGCGTAGAGGGAGACGGGGCCAACGTCCTGACTTTC. Encoded protein: CASSVEGDGANVLTF. Full variable domain (rest looked up from reference TRBV9 and TRBJ2-6): DSGVTQTPKHLITATGQRVTLRCSPRSGDLSVYWYQQSLDQGLQFLIQYYNGEERAKGNILERFSAQQFPDLHSELNLSSLELGDSALYFCASSVEGDGANVLTFGAGSRLTVL.

V and J are TRBV9 and TRBJ1-1, with a possible D match to TRBD1 (5 bases). Germline V gene sequence: CDR1 SGDLS, CDR2 YYNGEE. Trimming stripped 2 bases from V and 3 bases from J, with 20 bases between. This CDR3 region has 17 residues. CDR3 loop: CASSVQGTTGGDTEAFF. The CDR3 DNA is TGTGCCAGCAGCGTCCAGGGAACGACCGGTGGGGACACTGAAGCTTTCTTT.

V usage is TRBV2 and J usage is TRBJ1-1; TRBD1 is a possible D gene (6 bases). This CDR3 spans 12 amino acids. V lost 7 bases, J lost 5 bases, and 11 bases lay in between. Germline V gene data show CDR1 as SNHLY and CDR2 as FYNNEI. The CDR3: CASIGGWTEAFF. CDR3 DNA sequence: TGTGCCAGCATAGGGGGTTGGACTGAAGCTTTCTTT.

The chain recombines TRBV20-1 with TRBJ2-5; D is uncertain. The CDR3 loop spans 13 amino acids. V was clipped by 7 bases and J by 5 bases, with 17 bases between them. Germline V gives CDR1 DFQATT, CDR2 SNEGSKA (reference sequence). Written as DNA, the CDR3 is TGCAGTGGGCTTGGAGATCCCCCGGAGACCCAGTACTTC. Residues: CSGLGDPPETQYF.